This T cell receptor beta chain was sequenced during a study of cytomegalovirus exposure and HLA in healthy donors. This clone showed up just once. What it recognizes is unknown. Researchers ran the PCR with 60 Vbeta and 13 Jbeta primers. Some clones are missing from TCRdb's copy, which holds only in-frame ones; the method was immunoSEQ multiplex PCR. The sample has 120,000 to 150,000 clones, about 80% seen once; the top ten hold 10% to 15%. Study-wide results and limits: Solely CMV serostatus was available to characterize immune exposure.

Germline V gene lookup returns CDR1 SGHTA and CDR2 FQGTGA. V shed 1 base and J shed 1 base, with 10 bases lying between them. This CDR3 contains 15 residues. This clonotype was sampled from a man aged 35 to 55 in good health and CMV-seropositive. The source material was PBMCs. The chain carries TRBV7-3 and TRBJ1-1; the D is unclear. CDR3 protein: CASSLMGGQNTEAFF. CDR3 bases: TGTGCCAGCAGCTTAATGGGTGGGCAGAACACTGAAGCTTTCTTT.